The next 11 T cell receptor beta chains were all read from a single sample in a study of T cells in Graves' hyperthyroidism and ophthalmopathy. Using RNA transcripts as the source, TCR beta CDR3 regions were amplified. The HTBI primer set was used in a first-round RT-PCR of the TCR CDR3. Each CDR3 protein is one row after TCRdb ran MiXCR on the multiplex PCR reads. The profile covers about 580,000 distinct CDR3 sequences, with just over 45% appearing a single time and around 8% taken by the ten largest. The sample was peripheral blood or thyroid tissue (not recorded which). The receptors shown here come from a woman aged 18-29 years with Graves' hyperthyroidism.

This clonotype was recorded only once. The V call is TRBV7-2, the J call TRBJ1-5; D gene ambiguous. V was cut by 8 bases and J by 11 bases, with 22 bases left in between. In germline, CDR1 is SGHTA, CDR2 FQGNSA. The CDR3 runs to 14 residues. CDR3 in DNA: TGTGCCAGCGTCCCGAGGACGGGAGTGGAGACCCAGCATTTT. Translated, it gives CASVPRTGVETQHF. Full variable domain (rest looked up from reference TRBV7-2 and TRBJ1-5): GAGVSQSPSNKVTEKGKDVELRCDPISGHTALYWYRQSLGQGLEFLIYFQGNSAPDKSGLPSDRFSAERTGGSVSTLTIQRTQQEDSAVYLCASVPRTGVETQHFGDGTRLSIL.

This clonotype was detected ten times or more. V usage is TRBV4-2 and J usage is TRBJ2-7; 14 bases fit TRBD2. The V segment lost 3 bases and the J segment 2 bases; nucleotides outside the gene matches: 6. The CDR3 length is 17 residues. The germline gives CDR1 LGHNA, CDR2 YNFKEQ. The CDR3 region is CASSQSATSGRAYEQYF. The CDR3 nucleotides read TGTGCCAGCAGCCAGTCTGCGACTAGCGGGAGGGCCTACGAGCAGTACTTC.

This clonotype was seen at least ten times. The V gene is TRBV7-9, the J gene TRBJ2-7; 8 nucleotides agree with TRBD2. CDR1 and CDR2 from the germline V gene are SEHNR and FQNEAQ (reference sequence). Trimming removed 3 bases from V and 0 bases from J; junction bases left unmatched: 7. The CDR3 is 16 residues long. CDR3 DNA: TGTGCCAGCAGCTTGCTCCCTACTAGCGGCTCCTACGAGCAGTACTTC. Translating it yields CASSLLPTSGSYEQYF.

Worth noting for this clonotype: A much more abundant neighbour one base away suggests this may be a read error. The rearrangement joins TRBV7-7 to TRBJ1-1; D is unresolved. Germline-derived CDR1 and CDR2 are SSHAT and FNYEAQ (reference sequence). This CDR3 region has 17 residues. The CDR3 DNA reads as TGTGCCAGCAGCTTACTCCCGGCAGGCCCGAACACCGGGGAGCTGTCTTTT. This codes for CASSLLPAGPNTGELSF.

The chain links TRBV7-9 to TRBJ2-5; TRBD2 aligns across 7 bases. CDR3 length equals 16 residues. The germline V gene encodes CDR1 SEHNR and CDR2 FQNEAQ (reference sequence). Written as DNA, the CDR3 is TGTGCTAGTCGTCCTCGGGAGGACCTCGGTCGGGAGACCCAGTACTTC. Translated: CASRPREDLGRETQYF.

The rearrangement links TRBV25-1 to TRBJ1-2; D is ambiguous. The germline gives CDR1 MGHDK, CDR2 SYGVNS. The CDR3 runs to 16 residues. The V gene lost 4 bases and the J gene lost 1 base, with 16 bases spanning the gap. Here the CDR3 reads CASSARDLQNNYGYTF. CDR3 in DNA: TGTGCCAGCAGTGCTAGAGATCTGCAAAATAACTATGGCTACACCTTC.

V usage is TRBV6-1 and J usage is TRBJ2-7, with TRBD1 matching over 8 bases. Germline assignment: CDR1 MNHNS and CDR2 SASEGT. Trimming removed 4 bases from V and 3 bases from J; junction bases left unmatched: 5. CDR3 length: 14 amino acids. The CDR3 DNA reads TGTGCCAGCAGTGGTACGGACAGGGACTACGAGCAGTACTTC. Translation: CASSGTDRDYEQYF.

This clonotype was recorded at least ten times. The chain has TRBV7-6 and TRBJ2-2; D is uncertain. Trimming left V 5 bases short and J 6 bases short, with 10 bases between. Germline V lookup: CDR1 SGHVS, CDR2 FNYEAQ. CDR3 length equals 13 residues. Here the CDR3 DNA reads TGTGCCAGCAGCCCAATGCGCGCCGGGGAGCTGTTTTTT. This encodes CASSPMRAGELFF.

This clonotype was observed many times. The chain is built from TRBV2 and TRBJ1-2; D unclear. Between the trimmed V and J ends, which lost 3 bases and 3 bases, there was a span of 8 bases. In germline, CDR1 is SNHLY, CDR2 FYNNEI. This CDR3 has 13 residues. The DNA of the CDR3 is TGTGCCAGCAGTGATGGTGGCGACTATGGCTACACCTTC. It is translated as CASSDGGDYGYTF.

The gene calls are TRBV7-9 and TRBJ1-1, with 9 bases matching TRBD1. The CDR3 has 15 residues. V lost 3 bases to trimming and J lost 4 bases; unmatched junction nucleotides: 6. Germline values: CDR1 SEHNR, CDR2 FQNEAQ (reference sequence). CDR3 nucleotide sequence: TGTGCCAGCAGCTTGAGTCACAGGGGGCTCACTGAAGCTTTCTTT. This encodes CASSLSHRGLTEAFF. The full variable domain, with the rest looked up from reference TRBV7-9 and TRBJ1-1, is DTGVSQNPRHKITKRGQNVTFRCDPISEHNRLYWYRQTLGQGPEFLTYFQNEAQLEKSRLLSDRFSAERPKGSFSTLEIQRTEQGDSAMYLCASSLSHRGLTEAFFGQGTRLTVV.

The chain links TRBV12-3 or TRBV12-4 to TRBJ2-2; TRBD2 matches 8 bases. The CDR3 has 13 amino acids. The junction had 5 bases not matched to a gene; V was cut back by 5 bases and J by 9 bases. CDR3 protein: CASSDEREWELFF. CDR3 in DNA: TGTGCCAGCAGTGATGAGCGGGAGTGGGAGCTGTTTTTT.